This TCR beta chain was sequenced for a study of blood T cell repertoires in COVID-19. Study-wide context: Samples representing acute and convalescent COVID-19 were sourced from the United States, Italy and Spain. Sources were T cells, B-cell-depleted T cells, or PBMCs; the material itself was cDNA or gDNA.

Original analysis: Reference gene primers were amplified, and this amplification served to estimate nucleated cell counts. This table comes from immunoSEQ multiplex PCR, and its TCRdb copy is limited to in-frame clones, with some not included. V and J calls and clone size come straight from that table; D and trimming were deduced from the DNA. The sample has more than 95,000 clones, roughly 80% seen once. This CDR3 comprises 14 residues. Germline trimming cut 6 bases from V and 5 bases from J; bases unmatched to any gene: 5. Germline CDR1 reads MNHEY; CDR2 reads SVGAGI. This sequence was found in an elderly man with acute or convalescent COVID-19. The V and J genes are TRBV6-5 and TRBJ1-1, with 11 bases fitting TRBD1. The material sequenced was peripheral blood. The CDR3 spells CASRPGQGVTEAFF. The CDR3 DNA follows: TGTGCCAGCAGGCCGGGACAGGGGGTGACTGAAGCTTTCTTT.